This T cell receptor beta chain derives from a study of siplizumab effects on memory and regulatory T cells. The study, taken as a whole, reports: The authors could not assign a naive or memory phenotype to roughly 75-97% of proliferating CD4+ or CD8+ clones. Naive T cells seemed more diverse than memory cells and seemed major alloresponse contributors. Suppressive function of proliferating Tregs from siplizumab cultures was not confirmed.

Some clones are missing from TCRdb's copy, which holds only in-frame ones; the method was immunoSEQ multiplex PCR. The sample yields around 100,000 clones, approximately 94% seen once. A note on this clone: Its target is unknown.

Trimming took 0 bases from V and 8 from J, leaving 16 bases between them. The V gene's germline CDR1 is SGHAT and CDR2 FQNNGV. The CDR3 extends over 15 amino acids. This TCR came from a human donor in good health. The rearrangement uses TRBV11-2 and TRBJ1-2; D is perhaps TRBD1 (6 bases). The material sequenced was non-Treg CD4+ T cells sorted from blood. Here the CDR3 reads CASSLDPAQGVGYTF. The CDR3 DNA follows: TGTGCCAGCAGCTTAGATCCGGCACAGGGAGTGGGCTACACCTTC.